The 8 T cell receptor beta chains listed next were all sequenced from one sample in a study of regulatory and conventional T cells in RAG deficiency (TCRdb year 2017). Before genomic DNA was extracted, conventional CD4+ T cells were isolated from blood as CD25-low CD127-high cells. The protocol used for the library was the immunoSEQ multiplex PCR assay. TCRdb took this table from immuneACCESS and kept in-frame rearrangements with V and J called. Such tables lack part of the clones; where checked against another copy, unresolved V genes explain under half of the gap, and the rest is unexplained. For this sample the table gives fewer than 15,000 clones, of which 85% to 95% were detected only once. The top ten clonotypes cover under 1.2% of the sample. These data are also associated with another study on regulatory T cells. As noted in the second study: For the multiplex PCR, 52 forward TRBV primers and 13 reverse TRBJ primers were used, and amplification bias was corrected with both assay-based and computational methods.

The sequenced sample consisted of CD4+ effector T cells sorted from blood. The receptors here all came from a human donor in good health.

The chain uses TRBV2 and TRBJ2-2; tentatively, D is TRBD1 or TRBD2 (5 bases each). This CDR3 contains 13 residues. V gave up 6 bases and J gave up 3 bases, with 8 bases separating them. Germline-derived CDR1 and CDR2 are SNHLY and FYNNEI. CDR3 nucleotide sequence: TGTGCCAGCAGACGGGACCACACCGGGGAGCTGTTTTTT. This sequence encodes CASRRDHTGELFF. The full variable domain, with the rest looked up from reference TRBV2 and TRBJ2-2, is EPEVTQTPSHQVTQMGQEVILRCVPISNHLYFYWYRQILGQKVEFLVSFYNNEISEKSEIFDDQFSVERPDGSNFTLKIRSTKLEDSAMYFCASRRDHTGELFFGEGSRLTVL.

The V and J genes are TRBV21-1 and TRBJ1-1. TRBV21-1 has pseudogene status. This CDR3 is 15 amino acids long. CDR3: CASRGTRGQNTEAFF. The CDR3 nucleotides are TGTGCCAGCAGAGGTACTCGGGGGCAGAACACTGAAGCTTTCTTT.

The chain combines TRBV6-5 with TRBJ1-4; TRBD1 is a possible D gene (6 bases). With 4 bases removed from V and 8 bases from J, the gap between germline ends came to 20 bases. Germline assignment: CDR1 MNHEY and CDR2 SVGAGI. CDR3 length: 16 residues. The CDR3 bases are TGTGCCAGCAGTTCCCAACGGGGGGCGTTTGGGGAAAAACTGTTTTTT. Translation: CASSSQRGAFGEKLFF.

The chain couples TRBV18 to TRBJ2-1; 8 bases agree with TRBD2. Germline V CDR1 and CDR2: KGHSH, LQKENI. The junction had 9 bases not matched to a gene; V was cut back by 5 bases and J by 9 bases. The length of the CDR3 is 14 residues. CDR3 nucleotide sequence: TGTGCCAGCTCAACGGGACTAGTTGTCACTGAGCAGTTCTTC. Amino acids: CASSTGLVVTEQFF.

For this clone: The same CDR3 can be traced to other DNA sequences in this sample. The chain is built from TRBV5-4 and TRBJ1-4; D is ambiguous. V was cut by 4 bases and J by 8 bases, with 15 bases left in between. The CDR3 covers 14 residues. Germline V gene sequence: CDR1 SGHNT, CDR2 YYREEE (reference sequence). The CDR3 sequence: CASSKEIAGEKLFF. The CDR3 DNA reads as TGTGCCAGCAGCAAGGAAATAGCGGGCGAAAAACTGTTTTTT.

The V and J genes are TRBV5-1 and TRBJ2-2, with D uncertain. Germline values: CDR1 SGHRS, CDR2 YFSETQ. V shed 0 bases and J shed 3 bases, with 3 bases lying between them. The CDR3 extends over 13 amino acids. The CDR3 loop is CASSLEDTGELFF. DNA of the CDR3: TGCGCCAGCAGCTTGGAAGACACCGGGGAGCTGTTTTTT.

The chain is built from TRBV11-2 and TRBJ2-1; TRBD1 aligns across 7 bases. CDR3 length: 18 amino acids. With V trimmed by 5 bases and J by 4 bases, 17 bases remained unmatched. Germline V lookup: CDR1 SGHAT, CDR2 FQNNGV. The CDR3 spells CASSTKGASERQYNEQFF. CDR3 coding DNA: TGTGCCAGCAGCACTAAGGGGGCCAGCGAAAGGCAGTACAATGAGCAGTTCTTC.

The J gene is TRBJ2-1, the V gene TRBV5-4; D is undetermined. The CDR3 has 15 residues. The germline V and J ends were trimmed by 0 bases and 6 bases, with 13 bases remaining between them. Germline-derived CDR1 and CDR2 are SGHNT and YYREEE (reference sequence). The CDR3 coding sequence is TGTGCCAGCAGCTTGGAAGGGTGGGATGGCAATGAGCAGTTCTTC. Amino acids: CASSLEGWDGNEQFF.